This entry lists 23 T cell receptor beta chains sequenced from one sample in a study of T cells in pancreatic ductal adenocarcinoma (dated by TCRdb to 2017 to 2019). The library was made by the immunoSEQ multiplex PCR assay. TCRdb stores this immuneACCESS table with in-frame sequences only. Part of the clones is absent; in the studies checked, under half of the shortfall reflects unresolved V genes, and no reason is known for the rest. The sample table lists some 16,000 clones, roughly 89% of them with a count of one. Together, the top ten hold approximately 15% of the sample. The selected pancreatic ductal adenocarcinoma patients had received surgery without neoadjuvant therapy. The material sequenced was PBMCs. All receptors come from a human donor with pancreatic ductal adenocarcinoma.

The gene calls are TRBV7-2 and TRBJ1-2, with 9 bases matching TRBD1. Germline trimming cut 1 base from V and 2 bases from J; bases unmatched to any gene: 5. The length of the CDR3 is 16 residues. Germline assignment: CDR1 SGHTA and CDR2 FQGNSA. CDR3 sequence: CASSLDGTGTNYGYTF. Here the CDR3 DNA reads TGTGCCAGCAGCTTAGACGGGACAGGGACCAACTATGGCTACACCTTC.

The genes are TRBV7-2 and TRBJ1-2; 7 bases are shared with TRBD1. Trimming removed 1 base from V and 7 bases from J; junction bases left unmatched: 9. The length of the CDR3 is 15 residues. Germline CDR1 and CDR2: SGHTA and FQGNSA. The chain's CDR3 is CASSLVADRVGGYTF. Written as DNA, the CDR3 is TGTGCCAGCAGCTTAGTGGCCGACAGGGTAGGTGGCTACACCTTC. Supplemented by reference TRBV7-2 and TRBJ1-2, the full variable domain reads GAGVSQSPSNKVTEKGKDVELRCDPISGHTALYWYRQSLGQGLEFLIYFQGNSAPDKSGLPSDRFSAERTGGSVSTLTIQRTQQEDSAVYLCASSLVADRVGGYTFGSGTRLTVV.

In its sample, this clone was seen once. V and J are TRBV5-4 and TRBJ1-5; D is uncertain. The CDR3 spans 15 residues. Deletions cut 0 bases from V and 4 bases from J, with 11 bases between. Germline loops: CDR1 SGHNT, CDR2 YYREEE (reference sequence). The CDR3 DNA is TGTGCCAGCAGCTTGGACGGAGGTGGGAATCAGCCCCAGCATTTT. Translated, it gives CASSLDGGGNQPQHF.

The V and J genes are TRBV5-1 and TRBJ2-7; possible D gene TRBD1, 6 bases. This CDR3 is 17 amino acids long. V lost 0 bases and J 0 bases, leaving 16 bases between the germline ends. Germline values: CDR1 SGHRS, CDR2 YFSETQ. For the CDR3, the DNA is TGCGCCAGCAGCTTGGGTATTCCGGGACAAGCCTCCTACGAGCAGTACTTC. It is translated as CASSLGIPGQASYEQYF.

V usage is TRBV2 and J usage is TRBJ2-5; tentatively, D is TRBD1 (5 bases). Germline V gene sequence: CDR1 SNHLY, CDR2 FYNNEI. With 2 bases removed from V and 1 base from J, the gap between germline ends came to 8 bases. The CDR3 spans 14 residues. The CDR3 sequence: CASSERTPQETQYF. The DNA for the CDR3 is TGTGCCAGCAGTGAAAGGACACCCCAAGAGACCCAGTACTTC.

The rearrangement joins TRBV16 to TRBJ2-1; D remains unclear. Germline V gives CDR1 KGHSY, CDR2 FQNENV. With 2 bases removed from V and 0 bases from J, the gap between germline ends came to 11 bases. The CDR3 contains 16 residues. The CDR3 loop is CASSQNAGNSYNEQFF. The CDR3 region has the DNA TGTGCCAGCAGCCAAAACGCAGGTAACTCCTACAATGAGCAGTTCTTC.

The V gene is TRBV6-1, the J gene TRBJ1-5; D unresolved. Germline CDR1 MNHNS, CDR2 SASEGT. CDR3 length: 12 amino acids. The V gene lost 2 bases and the J gene lost 11 bases, with 10 bases spanning the gap. The CDR3 DNA sequence: TGTGCCAGCAGTGAACATGGAAGGTCCCAGCATTTT. Translation gives CASSEHGRSQHF.

The genes are TRBV27 and TRBJ2-1; 13 positions match TRBD2. Germline CDR1 and CDR2: MNHEY and SMNVEV (reference sequence). The CDR3 runs 21 residues. After removal of 3 bases from V and 0 bases from J, the junction contained 14 bases not matched to a gene. The CDR3 spells CASSFHGRLAGGPSSYNEQFF. The CDR3 DNA follows: TGTGCCAGCAGTTTTCACGGAAGACTAGCGGGAGGTCCCAGCTCCTACAATGAGCAGTTCTTC.

This clone is a singleton in its sample. This sequence joins TRBV11-2 and TRBJ1-2, with 7 bases matching TRBD1. The trim removed 4 bases at V and 2 bases at J, leaving 7 bases unmatched. There are 15 residues in the CDR3. Germline CDR1 and CDR2: SGHAT and FQNNGV. CDR3 coding DNA: TGTGCCAGCAGCTCTAATGGACAGGCAAACTATGGCTACACCTTC. This translates into CASSSNGQANYGYTF.

This chain joins TRBV19 and TRBJ1-2; 10 nucleotides agree with TRBD1. The length of the CDR3 is 17 residues. In germline, CDR1 is LNHDA, CDR2 SQIVND (reference sequence). The V gene end was trimmed by 7 bases and the J gene end by 2 bases; junction bases not matched to a gene: 13. CDR3 protein: CASNLPGQGRENYGYTF. CDR3 in DNA: TGTGCCAGTAATCTCCCGGGACAGGGGAGGGAAAACTATGGCTACACCTTC.

This chain joins TRBV18 and TRBJ2-2; TRBD1 agrees at 7 bases. Trimming took 8 bases from V and 0 from J; bases not matched to a gene: 9. The CDR3 is made up of 16 amino acids. CDR1 is KGHSH and CDR2 is LQKENI in the germline V gene. The CDR3 reads CASPITQGTNTGELFF. The CDR3 DNA reads TGTGCCAGCCCCATCACACAGGGGACGAACACCGGGGAGCTGTTTTTT. The full variable domain, with the rest looked up from reference TRBV18 and TRBJ2-2, is NAGVMQNPRHLVRRRGQEARLRCSPMKGHSHVYWYRQLPEEGLKFMVYLQKENIIDESGMPKERFSAEFPKEGPSILRIQQVVRGDSAAYFCASPITQGTNTGELFFGEGSRLTVL.

J is TRBJ2-2 and V is TRBV5-3; 8 nucleotides line up with TRBD2. TRBV5-3 is reported as an ORF; its role is uncertain. V shed 4 bases, J shed 5 bases, and the junction held 22 bases outside the gene matches. The CDR3 has 20 amino acids. Here the CDR3 DNA reads TGTGCCAGAAGCCCAAACCCCGGGAGCGGGAGAAGGGCGGGGACCGGGGAGCTGTTTTTT. It translates to CARSPNPGSGRRAGTGELFF.

The chain uses TRBV7-6 and TRBJ2-7; TRBD2 aligns across 15 bases. The junction had 8 bases not matched to a gene; V was cut back by 5 bases and J by 0 bases. The CDR3 length is 18 residues. Germline V gives CDR1 SGHVS, CDR2 FNYEAQ. The DNA of the CDR3 is TGTGCCAGCAGCCCGACTGGGACTAGCGGGGGGAGCTCCTACGAGCAGTACTTC. This sequence encodes CASSPTGTSGGSSYEQYF.

The chain employs TRBV19 and TRBJ2-5; 10 bases match TRBD2. CDR3 length: 16 amino acids. Germline V gene lookup returns CDR1 LNHDA and CDR2 SQIVND (reference sequence). V shed 5 bases, J shed 5 bases, and the junction held 11 bases outside the gene matches. DNA of the CDR3: TGTGCCAGTAGTCCTAGCGGGGGTACTACCGGGGAGACCCAGTACTTC. This codes for CASSPSGGTTGETQYF.

This clone is a singleton in its sample. The chain links TRBV6-6 to TRBJ2-7; 7 bases fit TRBD2. Germline V lookup: CDR1 MNHNY, CDR2 SVGAGI (reference sequence). V trimming: 0 bases; J trimming: 4 bases; junction bases outside the gene matches: 9. The CDR3 extends over 16 amino acids. CDR3 nucleotide sequence: TGTGCCAGCAGTTACTCAGGTCGCCGGGGAGGGTACGAGCAGTACTTC. Amino acid sequence: CASSYSGRRGGYEQYF.

The J gene is TRBJ2-7, the V gene TRBV19, with 7 bases matching TRBD2. CDR3 length: 15 amino acids. The J segment lost 0 bases and the V segment lost 5 bases, leaving 7 bases of the junction unmatched. Germline CDR1 and CDR2: LNHDA and SQIVND (reference sequence). The CDR3 bases are TGTGCCAGTAGTCGACCAAGCGGGGTCTCCTACGAGCAGTACTTC. Its protein is CASSRPSGVSYEQYF.

The chain is built from TRBV4-3 and TRBJ1-3, with D uncertain. Trimming left V 4 bases short and J 0 bases short, with 13 bases between. Germline values: CDR1 LGHNA, CDR2 YSLEER. The CDR3 is 16 residues long. The CDR3 sequence is CASSPDRDSSGNTIYF. The CDR3 coding sequence is TGCGCCAGCAGCCCAGACCGGGATAGCTCTGGAAACACCATATATTTT.

The gene calls are TRBV7-2 and TRBJ1-2; a weak D match, TRBD1 (6 bases). Trimming pared 1 base from V and 4 bases from J, leaving 19 bases between. Per germline, CDR1 SGHTA and CDR2 FQGNSA. The CDR3 has 17 amino acids. The CDR3 protein is CASSLEIRSTGSYGYTF. The CDR3 DNA sequence: TGTGCCAGCAGCTTAGAAATCCGAAGTACAGGGAGCTATGGCTACACCTTC. The full variable domain, with the rest looked up from reference TRBV7-2 and TRBJ1-2, is GAGVSQSPSNKVTEKGKDVELRCDPISGHTALYWYRQSLGQGLEFLIYFQGNSAPDKSGLPSDRFSAERTGGSVSTLTIQRTQQEDSAVYLCASSLEIRSTGSYGYTFGSGTRLTVV.

The rearrangement uses TRBV7-2 and TRBJ1-2; tentatively, D is TRBD1 (5 bases). Germline CDR1 reads SGHTA; CDR2 reads FQGNSA. The V and J ends lost 5 bases and 2 bases respectively, with 15 bases between them. The CDR3 contains 15 residues. The CDR3 loop is CASSVNRDANYGYTF. Written as DNA, the CDR3 is TGTGCCAGCAGCGTCAACCGGGACGCGAACTATGGCTACACCTTC.

Only one count was recorded for this clone. V usage is TRBV28 and J usage is TRBJ1-6; possibly TRBD1 for D (5 bases). This CDR3 has 15 residues. Looked up from germline, CDR1 is MDHEN and CDR2 is SYDVKM. V lost 8 bases and J lost 7, with 18 bases in between. CDR3 nucleotide sequence: TGTGCCAGCTCGGTCGGGCCGAGGGACAATTCACCCCTCCACTTT. Its translation is CASSVGPRDNSPLHF.

The V call is TRBV5-5, the J call TRBJ1-4; TRBD1 matches at 10 bases. V was pared by 3 bases and J by 6 bases, with 8 bases of the junction left unmatched. The germline gives CDR1 SGHKS, CDR2 YYEKEE (reference sequence). CDR3 length equals 16 residues. CDR3 loop: CASSSSVGTGDEKLFF. CDR3 nucleotides: TGTGCCAGCAGCTCGTCGGTAGGGACAGGGGATGAAAAACTGTTTTTT. Based on the CDR3 plus reference TRBV5-5 and TRBJ1-4, the full variable domain is DAGVTQSPTHLIKTRGQQVTLRCSPISGHKSVSWYQQVLGQGPQFIFQYYEKEERGRGNFPDRFSARQFPNYSSELNVNALLLGDSALYLCASSSSVGTGDEKLFFGSGTQLSVL.

This chain joins TRBV7-3 and TRBJ1-2; D remains unclear. Germline loops: CDR1 SGHTA, CDR2 FQGTGA. With 0 bases removed from V and 0 bases from J, the gap between germline ends came to 14 bases. The CDR3 spans 17 residues. The chain's CDR3 is CASSLTEKSPPNYGYTF. The DNA of the CDR3 is TGTGCCAGCAGCTTAACGGAGAAGAGCCCTCCTAACTATGGCTACACCTTC.

The CDR3 loop is CASSLLDRGAFF. The CDR3 region has the DNA TGTGCCAGCAGTTTATTGGACAGGGGCGCTTTCTTT. V gene TRBV28 combines with J gene TRBJ1-1, with 9 positions matching TRBD1. Germline CDR1 is MDHEN and CDR2 is SYDVKM. This CDR3 comprises 12 residues. Trimming cost V 1 base and J 11 bases; bases outside gene matches: 2.